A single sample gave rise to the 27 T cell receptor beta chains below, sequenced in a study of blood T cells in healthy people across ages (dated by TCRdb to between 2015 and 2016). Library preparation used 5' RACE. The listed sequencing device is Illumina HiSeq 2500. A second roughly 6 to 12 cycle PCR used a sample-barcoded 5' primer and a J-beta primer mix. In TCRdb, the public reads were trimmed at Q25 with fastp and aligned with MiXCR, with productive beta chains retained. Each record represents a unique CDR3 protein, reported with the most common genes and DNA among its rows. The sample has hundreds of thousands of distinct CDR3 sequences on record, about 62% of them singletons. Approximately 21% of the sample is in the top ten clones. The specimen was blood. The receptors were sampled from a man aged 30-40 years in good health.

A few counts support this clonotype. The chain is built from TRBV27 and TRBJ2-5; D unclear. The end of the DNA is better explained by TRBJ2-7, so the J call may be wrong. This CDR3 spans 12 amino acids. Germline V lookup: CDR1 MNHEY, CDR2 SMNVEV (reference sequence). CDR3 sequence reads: CASRPTPYEQYF. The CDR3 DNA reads TGTGCCAGCAGACCTACTCCCTACGAGCAGTACTTC.

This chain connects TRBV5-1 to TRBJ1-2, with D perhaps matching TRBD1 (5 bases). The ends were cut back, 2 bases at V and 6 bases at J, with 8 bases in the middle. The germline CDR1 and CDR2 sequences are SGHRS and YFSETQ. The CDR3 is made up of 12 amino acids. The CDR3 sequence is CASSFQGDGYTF. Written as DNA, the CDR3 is TGCGCCAGCAGCTTTCAGGGCGATGGCTACACCTTC.

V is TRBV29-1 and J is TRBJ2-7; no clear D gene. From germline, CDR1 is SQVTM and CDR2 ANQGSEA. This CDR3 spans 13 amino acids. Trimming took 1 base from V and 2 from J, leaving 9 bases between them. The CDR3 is CSVEVSEPYEQYF. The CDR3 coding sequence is TGCAGCGTTGAAGTGTCGGAGCCCTACGAGCAGTACTTC.

The CDR3 loop is CASSRNGLAMADTQYF. The DNA of the CDR3 is TGTGCCAGCAGCCGTAACGGACTAGCAATGGCAGATACGCAGTATTTT. The rearrangement joins TRBV7-2 to TRBJ2-3; the match to TRBD2 covers 8 bases. CDR3 length equals 16 residues. The trim removed 5 bases at V and 4 bases at J, leaving 11 bases unmatched. Germline V gives CDR1 SGHTA, CDR2 FQGNSA.

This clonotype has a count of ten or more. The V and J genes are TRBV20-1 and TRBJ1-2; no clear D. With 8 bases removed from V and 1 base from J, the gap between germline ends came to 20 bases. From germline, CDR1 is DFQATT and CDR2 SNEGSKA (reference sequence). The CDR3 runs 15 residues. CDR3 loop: CSTSPSSGFNYGYTF. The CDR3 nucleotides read TGCAGTACTTCCCCTAGTTCCGGGTTTAACTATGGCTACACCTTC.

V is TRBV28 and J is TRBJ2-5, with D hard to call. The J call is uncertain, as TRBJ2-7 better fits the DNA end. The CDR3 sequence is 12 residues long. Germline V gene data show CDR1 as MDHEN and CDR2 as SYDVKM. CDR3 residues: CASIGGGYEQYF. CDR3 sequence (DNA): TGTGCCAGCATTGGTGGTGGCTACGAGCAGTACTTC.

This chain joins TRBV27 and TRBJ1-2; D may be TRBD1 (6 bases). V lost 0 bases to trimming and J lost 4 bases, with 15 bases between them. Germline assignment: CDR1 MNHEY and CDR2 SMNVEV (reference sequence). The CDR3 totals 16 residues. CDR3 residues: CASSLSSGASVYGYTF. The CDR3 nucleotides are TGTGCCAGCAGTTTATCGTCAGGGGCTTCAGTCTATGGCTACACCTTC.

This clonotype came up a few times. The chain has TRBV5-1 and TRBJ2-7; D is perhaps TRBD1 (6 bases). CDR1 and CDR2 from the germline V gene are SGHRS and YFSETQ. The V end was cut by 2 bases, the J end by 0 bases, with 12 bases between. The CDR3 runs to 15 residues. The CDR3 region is CASSFGGLNSYEQYF. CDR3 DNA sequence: TGCGCCAGCAGCTTTGGGGGCCTAAACTCCTACGAGCAGTACTTC. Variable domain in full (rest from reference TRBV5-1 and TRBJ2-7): KAGVTQTPRYLIKTRGQQVTLSCSPISGHRSVSWYQQTPGQGLQFLFEYFSETQRNKGNFPGRFSGRQFSNSRSEMNVSTLELGDSALYLCASSFGGLNSYEQYFGPGTRLTVT.

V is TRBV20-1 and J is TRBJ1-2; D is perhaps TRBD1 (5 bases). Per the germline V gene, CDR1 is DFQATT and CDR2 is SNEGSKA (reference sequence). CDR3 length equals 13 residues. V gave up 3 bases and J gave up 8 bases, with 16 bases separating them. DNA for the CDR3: TGCAGTGCTAGTGGGACTCGGAGCGGAGGCTACACCTTC. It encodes CSASGTRSGGYTF.

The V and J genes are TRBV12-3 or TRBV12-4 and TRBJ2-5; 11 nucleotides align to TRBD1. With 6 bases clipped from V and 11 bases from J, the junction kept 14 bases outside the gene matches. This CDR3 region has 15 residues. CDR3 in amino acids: CASSPGTGGFNEQYF. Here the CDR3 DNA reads TGTGCCAGCAGCCCCGGGACAGGGGGTTTCAATGAGCAGTACTTC.

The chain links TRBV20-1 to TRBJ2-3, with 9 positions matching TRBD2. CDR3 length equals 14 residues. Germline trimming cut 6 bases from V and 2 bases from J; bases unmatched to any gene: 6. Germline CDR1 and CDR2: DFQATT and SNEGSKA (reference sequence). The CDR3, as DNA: TGCAGTGCCCTCCGCGGGGGGGTCACAGATACGCAGTATTTT. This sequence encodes CSALRGGVTDTQYF.

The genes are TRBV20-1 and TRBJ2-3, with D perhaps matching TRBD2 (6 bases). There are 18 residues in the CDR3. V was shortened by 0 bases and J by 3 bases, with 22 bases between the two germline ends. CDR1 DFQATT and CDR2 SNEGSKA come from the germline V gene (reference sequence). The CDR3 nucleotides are TGCAGTGCTAGAGATCTTTCGGGGGACCAAAAAGGGACAGATACGCAGTATTTT. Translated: CSARDLSGDQKGTDTQYF.

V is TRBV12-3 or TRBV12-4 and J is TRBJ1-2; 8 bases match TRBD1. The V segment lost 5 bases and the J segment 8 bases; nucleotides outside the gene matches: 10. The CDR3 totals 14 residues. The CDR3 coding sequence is TGTGCCAGCAGTGTGACAGGGGAATCGGCCGGCTACACCTTC. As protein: CASSVTGESAGYTF.

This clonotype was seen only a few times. The CDR3 sequence: CASSLDGAGGLYEQYF. The CDR3 coding sequence is TGTGCCAGCAGCTTAGATGGGGCGGGGGGGCTATACGAGCAGTACTTC. This chain connects TRBV7-2 to TRBJ2-7; 9 bases agree with TRBD2. Germline loops: CDR1 SGHTA, CDR2 FQGNSA. The CDR3 is 16 amino acids. V lost 1 base and J lost 4; bases outside the gene matches: 8.

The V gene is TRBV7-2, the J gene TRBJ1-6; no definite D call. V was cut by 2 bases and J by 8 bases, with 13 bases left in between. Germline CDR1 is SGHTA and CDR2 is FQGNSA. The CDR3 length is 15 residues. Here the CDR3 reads CASSLRGLEDSPLHF. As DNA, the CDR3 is TGTGCCAGCAGCTTACGTGGGCTGGAAGATTCACCCCTCCACTTT.

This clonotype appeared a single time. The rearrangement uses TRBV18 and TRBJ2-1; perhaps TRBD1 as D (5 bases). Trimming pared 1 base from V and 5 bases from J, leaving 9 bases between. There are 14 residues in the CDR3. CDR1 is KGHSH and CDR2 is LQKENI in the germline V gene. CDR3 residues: CASSPQLGDNEQFF. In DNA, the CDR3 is TGTGCCAGCTCACCACAGTTAGGGGACAATGAGCAGTTCTTC.

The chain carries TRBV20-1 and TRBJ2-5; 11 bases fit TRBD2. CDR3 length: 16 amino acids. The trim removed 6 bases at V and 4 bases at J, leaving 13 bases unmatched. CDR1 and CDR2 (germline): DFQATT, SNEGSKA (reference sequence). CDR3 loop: CSAATSGALGGETQYF. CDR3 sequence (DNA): TGCAGTGCCGCGACTAGCGGGGCGCTTGGAGGAGAGACCCAGTACTTC.

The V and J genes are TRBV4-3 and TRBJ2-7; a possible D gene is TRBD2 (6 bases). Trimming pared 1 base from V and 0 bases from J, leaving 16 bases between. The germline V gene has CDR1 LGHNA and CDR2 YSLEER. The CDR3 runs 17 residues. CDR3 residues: CASSQVWSGRSSYEQYF. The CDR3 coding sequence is TGCGCCAGCAGCCAAGTGTGGTCAGGGAGGAGCTCCTACGAGCAGTACTTC.

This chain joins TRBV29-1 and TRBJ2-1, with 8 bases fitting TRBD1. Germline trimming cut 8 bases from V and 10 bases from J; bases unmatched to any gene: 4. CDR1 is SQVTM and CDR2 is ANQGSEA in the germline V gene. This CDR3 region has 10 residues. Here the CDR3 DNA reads TGCAGCCTTAGGGACAGGGAGCAGTTCTTC. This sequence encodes CSLRDREQFF.

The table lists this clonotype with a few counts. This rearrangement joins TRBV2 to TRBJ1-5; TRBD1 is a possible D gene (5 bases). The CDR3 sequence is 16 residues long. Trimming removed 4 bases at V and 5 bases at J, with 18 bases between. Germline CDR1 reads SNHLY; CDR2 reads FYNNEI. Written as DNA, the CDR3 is TGTGCCAGCAGTGGGACTGGCGGGGGATGGTATCAGCCCCAGCATTTT. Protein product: CASSGTGGGWYQPQHF.

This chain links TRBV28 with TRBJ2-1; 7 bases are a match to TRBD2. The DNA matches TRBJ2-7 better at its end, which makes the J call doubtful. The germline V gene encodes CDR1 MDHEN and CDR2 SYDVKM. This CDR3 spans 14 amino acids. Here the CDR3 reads CASSSSIWGGGQYF. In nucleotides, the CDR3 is TGTGCCAGCAGTTCGTCCATCTGGGGGGGAGGGCAGTACTTC.

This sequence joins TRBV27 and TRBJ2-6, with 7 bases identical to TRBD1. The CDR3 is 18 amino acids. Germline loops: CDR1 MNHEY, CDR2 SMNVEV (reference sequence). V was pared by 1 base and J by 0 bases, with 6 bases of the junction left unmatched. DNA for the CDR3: TGTGCCAGCAGTTTATTTGGCAGGGGGAGCTCTGGGGCCAACGTCCTGACTTTC. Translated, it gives CASSLFGRGSSGANVLTF.

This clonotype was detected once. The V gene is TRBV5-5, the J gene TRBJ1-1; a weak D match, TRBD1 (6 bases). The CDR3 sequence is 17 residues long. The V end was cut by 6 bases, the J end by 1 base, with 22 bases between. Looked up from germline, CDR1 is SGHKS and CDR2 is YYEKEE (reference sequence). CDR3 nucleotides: TGTGCCAGCAACATAAATTGGGTGGGGGCAACGAACACTGAAGCTTTCTTT. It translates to CASNINWVGATNTEAFF. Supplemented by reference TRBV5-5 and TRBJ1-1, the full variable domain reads DAGVTQSPTHLIKTRGQQVTLRCSPISGHKSVSWYQQVLGQGPQFIFQYYEKEERGRGNFPDRFSARQFPNYSSELNVNALLLGDSALYLCASNINWVGATNTEAFFGQGTRLTVV.

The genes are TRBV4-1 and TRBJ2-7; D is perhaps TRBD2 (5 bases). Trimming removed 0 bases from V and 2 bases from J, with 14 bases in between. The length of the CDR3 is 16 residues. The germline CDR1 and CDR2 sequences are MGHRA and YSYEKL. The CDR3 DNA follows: TGCGCCAGCAGCCAAGATCGTCGGACTTTGCCCTACGAGCAGTACTTC. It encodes CASSQDRRTLPYEQYF.

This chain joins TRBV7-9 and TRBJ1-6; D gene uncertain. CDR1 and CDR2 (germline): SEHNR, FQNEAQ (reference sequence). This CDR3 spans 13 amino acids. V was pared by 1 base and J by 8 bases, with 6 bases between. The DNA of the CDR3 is TGTGCCAGCAGCTTAGTGTGGGATTCACCCCTCCACTTT. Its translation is CASSLVWDSPLHF.

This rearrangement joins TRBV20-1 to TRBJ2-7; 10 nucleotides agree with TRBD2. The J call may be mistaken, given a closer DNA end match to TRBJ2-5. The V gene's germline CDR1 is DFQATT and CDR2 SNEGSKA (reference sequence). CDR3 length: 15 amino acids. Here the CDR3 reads CSAGTLAGVKETQYF. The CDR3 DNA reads TGCAGTGCAGGAACGCTAGCGGGAGTGAAGGAGACCCAGTACTTC.

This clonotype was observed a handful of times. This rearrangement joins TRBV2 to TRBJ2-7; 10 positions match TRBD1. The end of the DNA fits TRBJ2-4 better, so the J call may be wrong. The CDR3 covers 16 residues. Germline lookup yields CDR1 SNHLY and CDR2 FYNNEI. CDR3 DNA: TGTGCCAGCTCTCCCCTCCGGGACAGGGGCCAAAACATTCAGTACTTC. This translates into CASSPLRDRGQNIQYF.